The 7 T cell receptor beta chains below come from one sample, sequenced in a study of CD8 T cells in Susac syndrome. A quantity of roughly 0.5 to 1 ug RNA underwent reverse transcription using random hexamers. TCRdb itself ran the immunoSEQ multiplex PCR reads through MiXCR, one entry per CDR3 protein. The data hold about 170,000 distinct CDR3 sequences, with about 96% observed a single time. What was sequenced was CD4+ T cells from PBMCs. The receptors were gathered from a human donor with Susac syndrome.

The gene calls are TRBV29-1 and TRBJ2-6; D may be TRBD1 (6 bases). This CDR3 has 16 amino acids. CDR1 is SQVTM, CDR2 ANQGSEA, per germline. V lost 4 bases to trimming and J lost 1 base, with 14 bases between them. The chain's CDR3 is CSVGGRGRSGANVLTF. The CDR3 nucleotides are TGCAGCGTTGGAGGCAGGGGTAGGTCTGGGGCCAACGTCCTGACTTTC.

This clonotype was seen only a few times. The CDR3 DNA reads as TGTGCCAGCAGCCCGCGCCCCCAAGAGACCCAGTACTTC. This translates into CASSPRPQETQYF. The genes are TRBV3-1 and TRBJ2-5; D uncertain. The CDR3 runs to 13 residues. V was clipped by 4 bases and J by 1 base, with 7 bases between them. CDR1 is LGHDT, CDR2 YNNKEL, per germline (reference sequence).

The CDR3 region has the DNA TGTGCCAGCAGCTTAGCCTCAAAACCTTTCCAAGAGACCCAGTACTTC. Translating gives CASSLASKPFQETQYF. The chain links TRBV7-2 to TRBJ2-5; D is unresolved. With 0 bases removed from V and 1 base from J, the gap between germline ends came to 12 bases. CDR1 and CDR2 from the germline V gene are SGHTA and FQGNSA. This CDR3 is 16 amino acids long.

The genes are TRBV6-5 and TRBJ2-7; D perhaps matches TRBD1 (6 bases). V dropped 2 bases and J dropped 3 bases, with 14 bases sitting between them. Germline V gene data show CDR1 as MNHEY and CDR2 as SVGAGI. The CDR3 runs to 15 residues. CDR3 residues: CASSYGAGVYYEQYF. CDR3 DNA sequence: TGTGCCAGCAGTTACGGGGCAGGGGTCTACTACGAGCAGTACTTC.

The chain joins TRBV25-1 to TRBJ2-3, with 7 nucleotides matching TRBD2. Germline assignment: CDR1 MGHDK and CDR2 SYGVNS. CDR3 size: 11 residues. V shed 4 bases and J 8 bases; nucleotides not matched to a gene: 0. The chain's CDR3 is CASSVAGTQYF. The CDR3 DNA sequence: TGTGCCAGCAGTGTAGCGGGTACGCAGTATTTT.

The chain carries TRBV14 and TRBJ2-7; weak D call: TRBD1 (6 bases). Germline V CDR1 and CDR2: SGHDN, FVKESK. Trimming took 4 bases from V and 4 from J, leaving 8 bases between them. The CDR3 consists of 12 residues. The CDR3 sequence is CASSRTVYEQYF. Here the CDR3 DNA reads TGTGCCAGCAGCCGGACAGTTTACGAGCAGTACTTC.

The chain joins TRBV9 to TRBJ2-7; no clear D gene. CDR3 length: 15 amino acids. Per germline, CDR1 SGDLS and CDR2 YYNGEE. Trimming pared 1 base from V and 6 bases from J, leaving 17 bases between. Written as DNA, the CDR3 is TGTGCCAGCAGCGTATCGGGCACGAACAGTGGCGAGCAGTACTTC. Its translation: CASSVSGTNSGEQYF.